Listed here are 21 T cell receptor beta chains from one sample, sequenced in a study of blood T cell repertoires in COVID-19. The repertoire was sequenced with immunoSEQ multiplex PCR; TCRdb's copy has only in-frame clones and lacks some. The data contain some 64,000 clones, almost 85% of them singletons. Sequenced sample: peripheral blood. Every receptor here comes from a man in his 60s with COVID-19, enrolled during active disease.

The rearrangement links TRBV30 to TRBJ1-3; TRBD1 might be the D (6 bases). The CDR3 spans 15 residues. V dropped 1 base and J dropped 1 base, with 11 bases sitting between them. In germline, CDR1 is GTSNPN, CDR2 SVGIG (reference sequence). The CDR3 protein is CAWSGRGRSGNTIYF. The CDR3 nucleotides are TGTGCCTGGAGTGGGCGGGGGCGATCTGGAAACACCATATATTTT. Supplemented by reference TRBV30 and TRBJ1-3, the full variable domain reads SQTIHQWPATLVQPVGSPLSLECTVEGTSNPNLYWYRQAAGRGLQLLFYSVGIGQISSEVPQNLSASRPQDRQFILSSKKLLLSDSGFYLCAWSGRGRSGNTIYFGEGSWLTVV.

This clone has a single count. The rearrangement links TRBV5-1 to TRBJ2-5; 9 bases are a match to TRBD1. The germline V gene encodes CDR1 SGHRS and CDR2 YFSETQ. V dropped 4 bases and J dropped 0; count of bases not matched to a gene: 4. The CDR3 spans 15 residues. CDR3: CASSPGTGNQETQYF. In nucleotides, the CDR3 is TGCGCCAGCAGCCCCGGGACAGGGAACCAAGAGACCCAGTACTTC.

The chain has TRBV11-1 and TRBJ2-5; 9 nucleotides align to TRBD1. J was trimmed by 5 bases and V by 5 bases; bases with no gene match: 12. Germline CDR1 SGHAT, CDR2 FQDESV (reference sequence). This CDR3 is 16 amino acids long. CDR3 residues: CASSEPSDRGFETQYF. The CDR3 DNA reads TGTGCCAGCAGCGAACCCTCTGACAGGGGGTTCGAGACCCAGTACTTC.

The V call is TRBV11-2, the J call TRBJ2-3, with D tentatively TRBD1 (7 bases). V lost 5 bases, J lost 1 base, and 16 bases lay in between. From germline, CDR1 is SGHAT and CDR2 FQNNGV. CDR3 length: 16 amino acids. CDR3 nucleotides: TGTGCCAGCAGCACCAACAGGGGAGGCGGCACAGATACGCAGTATTTT. Translating gives CASSTNRGGGTDTQYF.

The chain combines TRBV24-1 with TRBJ1-4, with TRBD1 matching 7 bases. The CDR3 is made up of 15 amino acids. Trimming at V came to 3 bases and at J to 6 bases, leaving 6 bases not matched to a gene. From germline, CDR1 is KGHDR and CDR2 SFDVKD. In DNA, the CDR3 is TGTGCCACCAGTGATAACAGGGGAGGTGATGAAAAACTGTTTTTT. It is translated as CATSDNRGGDEKLFF.

V is TRBV19 and J is TRBJ1-1; tentative D call: TRBD1 (5 bases). Trimming took 6 bases from V and 6 from J, leaving 20 bases between them. Germline-derived CDR1 and CDR2 are LNHDA and SQIVND (reference sequence). CDR3 length: 15 amino acids. CDR3 in DNA: TGTGCCAGTAGGCCACACCTCTCACAGGTCTCTGAAGCTTTCTTT. Encoded protein: CASRPHLSQVSEAFF.

This rearrangement joins TRBV28 to TRBJ2-5; D remains ambiguous. V lost 5 bases and J lost 4, with 14 bases in between. CDR1 and CDR2 from the germline V gene are MDHEN and SYDVKM. This CDR3 is 14 amino acids long. As DNA, the CDR3 is TGTGCCAGCAGTCCCGACCGGGTCGGAGAGACCCAGTACTTC. Translation gives CASSPDRVGETQYF. The whole variable domain, remainder taken from reference TRBV28 and TRBJ2-5, is DVKVTQSSRYLVKRTGEKVFLECVQDMDHENMFWYRQDPGLGLRLIYFSYDVKMKEKGDIPEGYSVSREKKERFSLILESASTNQTSMYLCASSPDRVGETQYFGPGTRLLVL.

This clone has a single count. The chain links TRBV4-1 to TRBJ2-1; 9 nucleotides match TRBD2. This CDR3 is 16 amino acids long. Germline loops: CDR1 MGHRA, CDR2 YSYEKL. Unmatched junction bases numbered 4, after V lost 0 bases and J lost 4 bases. CDR3 coding DNA: TGCGCCAGCAGCCAAGACCCGACTAGCGGATACAATGAGCAGTTCTTC. It codes for CASSQDPTSGYNEQFF.

The chain has TRBV7-3 and TRBJ2-5; D is perhaps TRBD1 (5 bases). The CDR3 is made up of 13 amino acids. Looked up from germline, CDR1 is SGHTA and CDR2 is FQGTGA. The V end was cut by 3 bases, the J end by 4 bases, with 9 bases between. CDR3 in DNA: TGTGCCAGCAGCTTGGTGGGGCCAGAGACCCAGTACTTC. Encoded protein: CASSLVGPETQYF.

The V gene is TRBV5-6, the J gene TRBJ2-2, with D tentatively TRBD1 (5 bases). This CDR3 has 16 amino acids. Trimming took off 2 bases at V and 1 base at J, with 12 bases between the two ends. Germline V lookup: CDR1 SGHDT, CDR2 YYEEEE. The CDR3 protein is CASSFRQNLNTGELFF. The CDR3 nucleotides are TGTGCCAGCAGCTTCAGACAGAACTTGAACACCGGGGAGCTGTTTTTT.

The chain has TRBV7-6 and TRBJ2-7; 7 bases are a match to TRBD1. V dropped 1 base and J dropped 1; count of bases not matched to a gene: 10. Germline loops: CDR1 SGHVS, CDR2 FNYEAQ. The CDR3 is made up of 17 amino acids. The CDR3 protein is CASSLEGWGTASYEQYF. The CDR3 DNA reads TGTGCCAGCAGCTTAGAGGGGTGGGGGACAGCTTCCTACGAGCAGTACTTC.

The CDR3 protein is CASSLLSEKAGELFF. CDR3 sequence (DNA): TGCGCCAGCAGCTTGCTCTCCGAGAAAGCCGGGGAGCTGTTTTTT. The chain joins TRBV5-1 to TRBJ2-2, with D unresolved. CDR1 and CDR2 from the germline V gene are SGHRS and YFSETQ. This CDR3 is 15 amino acids long. Trimming shortened V by 1 base and J by 6 bases, and 13 bases separated the two germline ends.

V gene TRBV2 combines with J gene TRBJ2-2; TRBD1 matches at 7 bases. This CDR3 comprises 16 residues. Germline V gene lookup returns CDR1 SNHLY and CDR2 FYNNEI. V dropped 6 bases and J dropped 6; count of bases not matched to a gene: 13. CDR3 sequence: CASSDDRVNYAGELFF. CDR3 in DNA: TGTGCCAGCAGCGATGACAGGGTCAATTATGCCGGGGAGCTGTTTTTT.

With respect to this clone: One junction end does not reproduce the germline sequence, and a read error may be involved. The chain couples TRBV27 to TRBJ1-5, with D perhaps matching TRBD1 (6 bases). This CDR3 is 11 amino acids long. Germline-derived CDR1 and CDR2 are MNHEY and SMNVEV (reference sequence). The CDR3: CRGRGDQPQHF. The CDR3 nucleotides read TGCCGAGGGAGGGGGGACCAGCCCCAGCATTTT.

The gene calls are TRBV7-2 and TRBJ2-7; TRBD1 matches 9 bases. CDR3 length equals 15 residues. Germline V gene sequence: CDR1 SGHTA, CDR2 FQGNSA. V shed 3 bases and J 2 bases; nucleotides not matched to a gene: 5. The CDR3 loop reads CASSFTGTGPYEQYF. The DNA for the CDR3 is TGTGCCAGCAGCTTTACTGGGACAGGGCCCTACGAGCAGTACTTC.

This chain joins TRBV24-1 and TRBJ2-1, with TRBD2 identical over 7 bases. Trimming removed 3 bases from V and 6 bases from J; junction bases left unmatched: 16. The CDR3 sequence is 18 residues long. Germline V gene sequence: CDR1 KGHDR, CDR2 SFDVKD. DNA for the CDR3: TGTGCCACCAGTGATCAAACCCCCACTAGCGCTAATCGCAATGAGCAGTTCTTC. Translation: CATSDQTPTSANRNEQFF.

The V gene is TRBV11-2, the J gene TRBJ2-7, with D maybe TRBD2 (6 bases). V lost 1 base and J lost 1, with 23 bases in between. Germline CDR1 SGHAT, CDR2 FQNNGV. The CDR3 loop spans 19 amino acids. The CDR3 DNA is TGTGCCAGCAGCTTAGGGTCCGGAGGGCCTGGTTTTAAGTCCTACGAGCAGTACTTC. It is translated as CASSLGSGGPGFKSYEQYF.

V is TRBV10-1 and J is TRBJ2-1; 8 nucleotides line up with TRBD2. The CDR3 is 14 amino acids. The junction had 5 bases not matched to a gene; V was cut back by 2 bases and J by 8 bases. Germline CDR1 is WNHNN and CDR2 is SYGVQD (reference sequence). Here the CDR3 reads CASSERGGRDEQFF. CDR3 in DNA: TGCGCCAGCAGTGAGCGGGGGGGCCGCGATGAGCAGTTCTTC.

The V and J genes are TRBV5-4 and TRBJ2-7; D gene ambiguous. Trimming removed 4 bases at V and 3 bases at J, with 11 bases between. Germline loops: CDR1 SGHNT, CDR2 YYREEE (reference sequence). The CDR3 consists of 13 residues. The CDR3 coding sequence is TGTGCCAGCAGCCTGGAAACAAACTACGAGCAGTACTTC. Its translation is CASSLETNYEQYF.

The gene calls are TRBV30 and TRBJ2-7; D is unclear. Trimming stripped 1 base from V and 3 bases from J, with 7 bases between. The length of the CDR3 is 12 residues. The V gene's germline CDR1 is GTSNPN and CDR2 SVGIG (reference sequence). CDR3 region: CAWSEQSYEQYF. The CDR3 DNA sequence: TGTGCCTGGAGTGAACAGAGCTACGAGCAGTACTTC.

The chain couples TRBV12-3 or TRBV12-4 to TRBJ1-4; D possibly corresponds to TRBD1 (6 bases). Trimming removed 6 bases from V and 8 bases from J, with 13 bases in between. The CDR3 contains 13 residues. CDR3 loop: CASRGQLGEKLFF. CDR3 nucleotides: TGTGCCAGCAGGGGACAATTGGGAGAAAAACTGTTTTTT.